This T cell receptor (beta chain) came from a study of blood T cell repertoires in COVID-19. Authors' data handling: Counts of nucleated cells, estimated from reference gene primer amplification, were obtained. Sequencing was performed with immunoSEQ multiplex PCR; in TCRdb, only in-frame clones are kept and a portion is missing. The DNA was the basis for D and trimming; V, J and clone size are from that table. The sample lists around 280,000 clones, about 90% occurring once. Trimming removed 4 bases at V and 2 bases at J, with 8 bases between. Germline CDR1 reads MGHRA; CDR2 reads YSYEKL. The CDR3 has 13 residues.

This sequence originates from a woman between 25 and 40 years old who had recovered from COVID-19. V and J are TRBV4-1 and TRBJ1-1, with D unclear. The sequencing input was peripheral blood. The CDR3 coding sequence is TGCGCCAGCAGCCTGGGAGTAAACACTGAAGCTTTCTTT. Protein sequence: CASSLGVNTEAFF.